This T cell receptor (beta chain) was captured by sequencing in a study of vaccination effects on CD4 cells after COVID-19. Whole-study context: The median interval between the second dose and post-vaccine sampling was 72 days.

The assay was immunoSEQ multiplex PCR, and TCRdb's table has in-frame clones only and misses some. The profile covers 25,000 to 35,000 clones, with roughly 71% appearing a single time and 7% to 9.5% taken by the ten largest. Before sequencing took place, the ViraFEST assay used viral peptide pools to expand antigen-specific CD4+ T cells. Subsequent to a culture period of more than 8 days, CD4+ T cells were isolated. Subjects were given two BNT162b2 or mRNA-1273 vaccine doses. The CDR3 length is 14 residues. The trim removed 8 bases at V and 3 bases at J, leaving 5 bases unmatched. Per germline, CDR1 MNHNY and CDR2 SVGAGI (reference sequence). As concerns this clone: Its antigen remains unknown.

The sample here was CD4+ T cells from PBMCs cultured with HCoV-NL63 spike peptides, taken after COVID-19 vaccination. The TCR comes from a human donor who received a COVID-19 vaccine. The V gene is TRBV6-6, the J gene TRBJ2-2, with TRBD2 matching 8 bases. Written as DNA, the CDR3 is TGTGCCAGCGTTCGAGCGGGAGACACCGGGGAGCTGTTTTTT. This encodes CASVRAGDTGELFF.